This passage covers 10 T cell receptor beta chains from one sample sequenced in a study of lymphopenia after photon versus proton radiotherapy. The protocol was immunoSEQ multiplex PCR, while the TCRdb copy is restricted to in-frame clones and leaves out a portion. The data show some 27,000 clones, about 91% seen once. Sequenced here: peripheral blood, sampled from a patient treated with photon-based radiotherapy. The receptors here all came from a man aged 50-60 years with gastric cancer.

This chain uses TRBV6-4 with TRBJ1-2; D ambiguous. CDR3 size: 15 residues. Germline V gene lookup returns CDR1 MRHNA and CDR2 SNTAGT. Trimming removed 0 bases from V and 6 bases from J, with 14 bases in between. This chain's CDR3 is CASSDSPGRHDGYTF. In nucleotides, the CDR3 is TGTGCCAGCAGTGACTCGCCGGGAAGGCACGATGGCTACACCTTC.

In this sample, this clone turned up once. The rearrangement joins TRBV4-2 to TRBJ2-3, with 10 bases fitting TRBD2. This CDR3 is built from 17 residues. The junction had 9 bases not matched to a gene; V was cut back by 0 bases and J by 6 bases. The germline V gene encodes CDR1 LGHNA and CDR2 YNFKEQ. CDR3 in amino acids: CASSQEVASGGMDTQYF. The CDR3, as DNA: TGTGCCAGCAGCCAAGAGGTGGCTAGCGGGGGAATGGATACGCAGTATTTT.

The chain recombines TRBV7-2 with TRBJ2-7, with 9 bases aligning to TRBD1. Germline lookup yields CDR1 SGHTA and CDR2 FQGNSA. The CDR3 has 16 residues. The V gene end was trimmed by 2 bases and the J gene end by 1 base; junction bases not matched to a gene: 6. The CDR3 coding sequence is TGTGCCAGCAGCTTATATCAGGGACAGGGTTCCTACGAGCAGTACTTC. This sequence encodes CASSLYQGQGSYEQYF.

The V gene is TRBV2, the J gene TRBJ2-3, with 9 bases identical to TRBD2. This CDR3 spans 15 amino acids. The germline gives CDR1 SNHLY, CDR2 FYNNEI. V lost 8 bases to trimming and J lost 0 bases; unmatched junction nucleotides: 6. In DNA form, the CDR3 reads TGTGCCAGCCTCGAGCGGGGGGCTAGCACAGATACGCAGTATTTT. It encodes CASLERGASTDTQYF.

The CDR3 DNA sequence: TGTGCCAGCTCACCACTGGCAGGGGCTAATGAAAAACTGTTTTTT. It yields the protein CASSPLAGANEKLFF. The chain combines TRBV18 with TRBJ1-4; perhaps TRBD1 as D (6 bases). Germline CDR1 and CDR2: KGHSH and LQKENI. CDR3 size: 15 residues. V lost 1 base and J lost 3, with 9 bases in between.

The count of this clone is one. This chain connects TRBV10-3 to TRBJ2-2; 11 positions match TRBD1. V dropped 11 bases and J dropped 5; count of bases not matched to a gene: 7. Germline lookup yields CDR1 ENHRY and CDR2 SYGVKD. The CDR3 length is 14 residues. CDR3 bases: TGTGCCTCGAAAGGGACAGGGGGAACCGGGGAGCTGTTTTTT. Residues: CASKGTGGTGELFF.

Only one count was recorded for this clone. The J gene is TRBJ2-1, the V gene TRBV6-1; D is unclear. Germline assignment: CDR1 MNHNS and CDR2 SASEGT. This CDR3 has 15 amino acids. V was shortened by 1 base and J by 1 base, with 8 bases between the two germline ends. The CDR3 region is CASSEGVVSYNEQFF. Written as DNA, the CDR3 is TGTGCCAGCAGTGAAGGGGTGGTTTCCTACAATGAGCAGTTCTTC.

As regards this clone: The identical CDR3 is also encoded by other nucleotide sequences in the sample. The CDR3, as DNA: TGTGCCAGCAGCTTAACGAGTAATCAGCCCCAGCATTTT. Its translation is CASSLTSNQPQHF. V usage is TRBV7-2 and J usage is TRBJ1-5; no clear D. The CDR3 is 13 residues long. Between the trimmed V and J ends, which lost 2 bases and 4 bases, there was a span of 6 bases. From germline, CDR1 is SGHTA and CDR2 FQGNSA.

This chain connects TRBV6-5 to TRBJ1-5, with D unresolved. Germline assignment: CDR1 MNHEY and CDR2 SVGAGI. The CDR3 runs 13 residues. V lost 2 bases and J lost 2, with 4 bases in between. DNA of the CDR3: TGTGCCAGCAGTTACCATCGCAATCAGCCCCAGCATTTT. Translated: CASSYHRNQPQHF.

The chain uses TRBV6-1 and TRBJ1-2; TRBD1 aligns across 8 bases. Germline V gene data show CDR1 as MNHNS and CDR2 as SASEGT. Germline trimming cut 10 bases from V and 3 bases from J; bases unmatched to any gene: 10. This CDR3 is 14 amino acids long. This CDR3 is CAIYRGSWDYGYTF. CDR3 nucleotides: TGTGCCATCTACAGGGGGTCTTGGGACTATGGCTACACCTTC.